These T cell receptor beta chains were read from a single sample in a study of blood T cell repertoires in COVID-19. Sequencing used immunoSEQ multiplex PCR; TCRdb keeps in-frame clones, though not all of them. Of roughly 130,000 clones listed, more than 90% are singletons. Sequenced: peripheral blood. These receptors were obtained from a man aged 60-69 years with COVID-19, enrolled during active disease. Both conserved end residues are part of each CDR3. A D gene is named only where the DNA matches it firmly. Rows may omit the clone size; those that give it use once, few, many or a size class.

abundance: .; v_gene: TRBV9; d_gene: .; j_gene: TRBJ2-7; CDR3aa: CASSVESGYEQYF; CDR3nt: TGTGCCAGCAGCGTAGAATCAGGGTACGAGCAGTACTTC
abundance: .; v_gene: TRBV20-1; d_gene: .; j_gene: TRBJ2-5; CDR3aa: CSASGRQWETQYF; CDR3nt: TGCAGTGCTAGTGGTCGACAGTGGGAGACCCAGTACTTC
abundance: once; v_gene: TRBV5-4; d_gene: TRBD2; j_gene: TRBJ2-7; CDR3aa: CASSSSGWDEQYF; CDR3nt: TGTGCCAGCAGCTCTAGCGGGTGGGACGAGCAGTACTTC
abundance: .; v_gene: TRBV3-1/TRBV3-2; d_gene: .; j_gene: TRBJ2-1; CDR3aa: CASSQVLDSNEQFF; CDR3nt: TGTGCCAGCAGCCAAGTATTGGACAGCAATGAGCAGTTCTTC
abundance: .; v_gene: TRBV7-9; d_gene: TRBD1; j_gene: TRBJ1-1; CDR3aa: CASSLGDRKAFF; CDR3nt: TGTGCCAGCAGCTTAGGGGACAGAAAAGCTTTCTTT
abundance: .; v_gene: TRBV6-5; d_gene: .; j_gene: TRBJ1-5; CDR3aa: CASRLQSNQPQHF; CDR3nt: TGTGCCAGCAGACTCCAATCTAATCAGCCCCAGCATTTT
abundance: .; v_gene: TRBV30; d_gene: .; j_gene: TRBJ1-5; CDR3aa: CACGPGDRPQHF; CDR3nt: TGTGCCTGCGGCCCGGGGGATAGGCCCCAGCATTTT
abundance: .; v_gene: TRBV4-1; d_gene: TRBD1; j_gene: TRBJ1-4; CDR3aa: CASSQDVTGRKLFF; CDR3nt: TGCGCCAGCAGCCAAGATGTGACAGGGAGAAAACTGTTTTTT
abundance: once; v_gene: TRBV5-1; d_gene: TRBD1; j_gene: TRBJ2-6; CDR3aa: CASSLEGQAFSGANVLTF; CDR3nt: TGCGCCAGCAGCTTGGAGGGACAGGCCTTCTCTGGGGCCAACGTCCTGACTTTC
abundance: .; v_gene: TRBV5-6; d_gene: .; j_gene: TRBJ1-2; CDR3aa: CASSLQNLLRSRGYTF; CDR3nt: TGTGCCAGCAGCTTGCAAAATCTACTAAGGTCCCGGGGCTACACCTTC
abundance: .; v_gene: TRBV24-1; d_gene: .; j_gene: TRBJ2-3; CDR3aa: CATSDLRQPTDTQYF; CDR3nt: TGTGCCACCAGTGATTTGCGACAGCCCACAGATACGCAGTATTTT
abundance: .; v_gene: TRBV4-2; d_gene: .; j_gene: TRBJ2-7; CDR3aa: CASSQGASEPYEQYF; CDR3nt: TGTGCCAGCAGCCAAGGAGCTAGCGAACCCTACGAGCAGTACTTC
abundance: once; v_gene: TRBV19; d_gene: TRBD1; j_gene: TRBJ1-1; CDR3aa: CASSMTGSNTEAFF; CDR3nt: TGTGCCAGTAGTATGACAGGGTCGAACACTGAAGCTTTCTTT
abundance: .; v_gene: TRBV19; d_gene: .; j_gene: TRBJ1-6; CDR3aa: CASREKATSSYNSPLHF; CDR3nt: TGTGCCAGTAGGGAGAAGGCGACGAGCTCCTATAATTCACCCCTCCACTTT
abundance: .; v_gene: TRBV10-3; d_gene: .; j_gene: TRBJ2-3; CDR3aa: CAISDAIFATQYF; CDR3nt: TGTGCCATCAGTGACGCTATCTTCGCTACGCAGTATTTT
abundance: .; v_gene: TRBV9; d_gene: .; j_gene: TRBJ2-2; CDR3aa: CASSVGPTGELFF; CDR3nt: TGTGCCAGCAGCGTAGGGCCCACCGGGGAGCTGTTTTTT